This TCR beta chain was sequenced for a study of CD8 T cells in ankylosing spondylitis. This clonotype was seen a single time. Sequence at one end of the junction differs from germline and may be a read error. CDR3 length: 17 amino acids. Germline CDR1 reads MGHDK; CDR2 reads SYGVNS. TCRdb reprocessed the 5' RACE reads via MiXCR and lists one record per CDR3 protein. The table shows a few hundred thousand distinct CDR3 sequences, with 20% occurring only once. The clonotype comes from a male donor with ankylosing spondylitis or in good health (not recorded which). This chain links TRBV25-1 with TRBJ2-3, with D perhaps TRBD1 or TRBD2 (6 bases each). Specimen: blood, either unsorted or a sorted T cell fraction (not recorded which). In DNA form, the CDR3 reads TGTGCCGGCAGTGGGGGGCCCGGGACTCCCGACGGAGATACGCAGTATTTT. It codes for CAGSGGPGTPDGDTQYF.